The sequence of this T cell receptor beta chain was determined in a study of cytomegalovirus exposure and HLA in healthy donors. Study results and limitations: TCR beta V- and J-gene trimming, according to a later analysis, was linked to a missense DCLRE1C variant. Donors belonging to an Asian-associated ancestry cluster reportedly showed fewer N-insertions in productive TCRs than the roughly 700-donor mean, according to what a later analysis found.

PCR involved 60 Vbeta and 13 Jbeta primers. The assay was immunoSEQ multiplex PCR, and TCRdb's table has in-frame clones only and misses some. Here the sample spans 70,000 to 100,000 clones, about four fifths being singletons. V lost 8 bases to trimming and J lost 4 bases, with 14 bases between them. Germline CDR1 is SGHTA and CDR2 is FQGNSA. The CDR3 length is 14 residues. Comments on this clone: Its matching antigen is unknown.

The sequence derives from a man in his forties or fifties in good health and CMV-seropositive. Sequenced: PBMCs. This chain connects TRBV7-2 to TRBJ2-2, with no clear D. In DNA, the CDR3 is TGTGCCAGCGGCCCCCGACTTCTCACCGGGGAGCTGTTTTTT. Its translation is CASGPRLLTGELFF.